This is a list of T cell receptor beta chains from one sample in a study of response to subunit inactivated influenza vaccine. TCRdb fed the RT-PCR reads into MiXCR, producing one record per CDR3 protein. The sample has fewer than 400,000 distinct CDR3 sequences, 20% to 25% seen once. The sequencing here drew on PBMCs from blood, taken less than 22 months after vaccination. The receptors derive from a man aged 50 to 69 who received an inactivated influenza vaccine. CDR3s include the opening cysteine and the closing phenylalanine or tryptophan. D genes are given only for firm matches. Some rows have no size entry. The others give once, few or many, or a class for an expanded clone.

TRBD2	-	TRBV20-1	TRBJ2-5	CSLSGSKETQYF	TGCAGTCTTAGCGGGAGTAAAGAGACCCAGTACTTC
-	few	TRBV28	TRBJ2-7	CASSFVLSSYEQYF	TGTGCCAGCAGTTTTGTCCTGAGCTCCTACGAGCAGTACTTC
TRBD1	few	TRBV20-1	TRBJ1-1	CSAKSGQGVLNTEAFF	TGCAGTGCTAAAAGTGGACAGGGAGTATTGAACACTGAAGCTTTCTTT
-	few	TRBV5-1	TRBJ2-2	CASSGGAGRLNTGELFF	TGCGCCAGCAGCGGGGGGGCTGGACGGCTGAACACCGGGGAGCTGTTTTTT
-	-	TRBV6-2/TRBV6-3	TRBJ1-5	CASSPSEEGGQPQHF	TGTGCCAGCAGTCCCTCGGAGGAGGGGGGTCAGCCCCAGCATTTT
-	few	TRBV18	TRBJ1-5	CASSPASNQPQHF	TGTGCCAGCTCACCAGCGTCTAATCAGCCCCAGCATTTT
TRBD1	few	TRBV11-2	TRBJ1-2	CASSLGYRGPQGAYGYTF	TGTGCCAGCAGCTTAGGGTACAGGGGCCCTCAAGGGGCCTATGGCTACACCTTC
TRBD2	few	TRBV29-1	TRBJ2-3	CSASGGSSSTDTQYF	TGCAGCGCTAGCGGGGGATCCTCTAGCACAGATACGCAGTATTTT
-	many	TRBV5-1	TRBJ1-1	CASSKDLSVDEAFF	TGCGCCAGCAGCAAAGATTTAAGCGTGGATGAAGCTTTCTTT
-	few	TRBV2	TRBJ1-1	CASSRDSIEAFF	TGTGCCAGCAGTCGAGACAGCATTGAAGCTTTCTTT
TRBD1	many	TRBV20-1	TRBJ1-1	CSARGDRAWGEAFF	TGCAGTGCTAGGGGAGACAGGGCCTGGGGTGAAGCTTTCTTT
TRBD1	many	TRBV29-1	TRBJ1-2	CSVVQGKVYGYTF	TGCAGCGTTGTACAGGGGAAGGTCTATGGCTACACCTTC
-	-	TRBV7-2	TRBJ2-3	CASSPLGGDTQYF	TGTGCCAGCAGCCCCTTGGGGGGCGATACGCAGTATTTT
-	-	TRBV6-2/TRBV6-3	TRBJ2-2	CASNSGTKNTGELFF	TGTGCCAGCAACTCCGGGACAAAGAACACCGGGGAGCTGTTTTTT
TRBD1	-	TRBV19	TRBJ1-1	CASSVRDRGTEAFF	TGTGCCAGTAGTGTCCGGGACAGGGGGACTGAAGCTTTCTTT
-	-	TRBV20-1	TRBJ2-2	CSARENTGELFF	TGCAGTGCTAGGGAGAACACCGGGGAGCTGTTTTTT
-	few	TRBV29-1	TRBJ2-3	CSVFPRRGATDTQYF	TGCAGCGTTTTCCCCCGGCGCGGAGCTACAGATACGCAGTATTTT
-	-	TRBV4-1	TRBJ2-7	CASSQGVQQSYEQYF	TGCGCCAGCAGCCAGGGGGTGCAGCAATCCTACGAGCAGTACTTC
TRBD2	-	TRBV24-1	TRBJ2-2	CATSDRPGTRATGELFF	TGTGCCACCAGTGATCGTCCCGGGACTAGGGCCACCGGGGAGCTGTTTTTT
TRBD2	few	TRBV11-3	TRBJ2-1	CASSLGLAGNEQFF	TGTGCCAGCAGCTTAGGACTAGCGGGAAATGAGCAGTTCTTC
-	few	TRBV5-1	TRBJ1-1	CASSIRTKGTEAFF	TGCGCCAGCAGCATTCGGACGAAGGGCACTGAAGCTTTCTTT
-	few	TRBV5-1	TRBJ2-7	CASSTGQFSYEQYF	TGCGCCAGCAGCACCGGACAGTTCTCCTACGAGCAGTACTTC
-	few	TRBV12-3/TRBV12-4	TRBJ1-5	CASSFAGFDQPQHF	TGTGCCAGCAGTTTTGCCGGTTTTGATCAGCCCCAGCATTTT
-	-	TRBV20-1	TRBJ1-2	CSAPGGVRYTF	TGCAGTGCCCCCGGGGGGGTCCGCTACACCTTC
-	few	TRBV7-9	TRBJ1-6	CASSYQGSQNSPLHF	TGTGCCAGCAGCTATCAGGGGAGCCAGAATTCACCCCTCCACTTT
-	few	TRBV7-9	TRBJ1-1	CASSLDGVSTEAFF	TGTGCCAGCAGCCTCGACGGCGTTTCCACTGAAGCTTTCTTT
-	many	TRBV5-5	TRBJ1-4	CASSVGNINEKLFF	TGTGCCAGCAGTGTAGGGAACATAAATGAAAAACTGTTTTTT
TRBD2	few	TRBV3-1	TRBJ2-1	CASSQDRRGSTHNEQFF	TGTGCCAGCAGCCAAGATAGGCGCGGGAGTACCCACAATGAGCAGTTCTTC
-	few	TRBV6-2/TRBV6-3	TRBJ1-5	CATSLAGGGQPQHF	TGTGCCACCTCGCTCGCGGGAGGGGGTCAGCCCCAGCATTTT
TRBD1	many	TRBV6-1	TRBJ1-4	CASSTGGVEKLFF	TGTGCCAGCAGCACAGGGGGTGTTGAAAAACTGTTTTTT
TRBD1	-	TRBV7-2	TRBJ2-4	CASRGTGGIQYF	TGTGCCAGCAGAGGGACAGGGGGCATTCAGTACTTC
-	few	TRBV9	TRBJ1-5	CASSAGSGQPQHF	TGTGCCAGCAGCGCAGGGAGCGGGCAGCCCCAGCATTTT
-	-	TRBV11-3	TRBJ2-4	CASSLVPTLAKNIQYF	TGTGCCAGCAGCTTAGTCCCAACCTTAGCCAAAAACATTCAGTACTTC
-	few	TRBV25-1	TRBJ2-7	CASSPEGNSLHEQYF	TGTGCCAGCAGCCCAGAAGGTAACTCATTACACGAGCAGTACTTC
-	-	TRBV7-2	TRBJ2-1	CASSLGRSVEQFF	TGTGCCAGCAGCTTGGGAAGGTCAGTTGAGCAGTTCTTC
-	few	TRBV7-2	TRBJ2-5	CASSLARLEGETQYF	TGTGCCAGCAGCTTAGCAAGACTAGAAGGAGAGACCCAGTACTTC
TRBD1	-	TRBV20-1	TRBJ2-4	CSAREDRVSNIQYF	TGCAGTGCTAGAGAAGACAGGGTTTCGAACATTCAGTACTTC
-	many	TRBV11-2	TRBJ1-1	CASSLREDTEAFF	TGTGCCAGCAGCCTCAGGGAGGACACTGAAGCTTTCTTT
TRBD2	-	TRBV12-3/TRBV12-4	TRBJ2-5	CASSLRRGATQETQYF	TGTGCCAGCAGTTTACGGCGGGGGGCCACCCAAGAGACCCAGTACTTC
-	few	TRBV15	TRBJ2-4	CATSIGLDKNIQYF	TGTGCCACCAGCATTGGCCTGGACAAAAACATTCAGTACTTC
-	many	TRBV12-3/TRBV12-4	TRBJ1-1	CASRRGQGQMNTEAFF	TGTGCCAGCAGACGAGGGCAGGGCCAGATGAACACTGAAGCTTTCTTT
-	-	TRBV30	TRBJ1-5	CAWSVRGDQPQHF	TGTGCCTGGAGTGTGAGGGGGGATCAGCCCCAGCATTTT
TRBD1	many	TRBV28	TRBJ1-3	CASSGQARTVGTIYF	TGTGCCAGCAGTGGACAGGCCCGAACTGTTGGGACCATATATTTT
TRBD1	few	TRBV3-1	TRBJ2-4	CASSQPQGPQYF	TGTGCCAGCAGCCAGCCACAGGGGCCTCAGTACTTC
-	few	TRBV19	TRBJ1-6	CASNQKTVNSPLHF	TGTGCCAGTAACCAGAAAACAGTTAATTCACCCCTCCACTTT
TRBD1	-	TRBV12-3/TRBV12-4	TRBJ2-5	CASSPGTGGQETQYF	TGTGCCAGCAGTCCGGGGACAGGCGGGCAAGAGACCCAGTACTTC
-	-	TRBV20-1	TRBJ2-1	CSSTLPGDFSNEQFF	TGCAGTTCCACCCTACCGGGAGATTTCAGTAATGAGCAGTTCTTC
TRBD1	few	TRBV4-3	TRBJ2-1	CASSQDWTGLNEQFF	TGCGCCAGCAGCCAAGACTGGACAGGCTTGAATGAGCAGTTCTTC
TRBD2	few	TRBV11-2	TRBJ2-5	CASSRVGAGGGYQETQYF	TGTGCCAGCAGCCGAGTTGGGGCTGGCGGGGGGTACCAAGAGACCCAGTACTTC
TRBD1	-	TRBV5-1	TRBJ2-7	CASSSTGEYEQYF	TGCGCCAGCAGCTCCACAGGGGAATACGAGCAGTACTTC
TRBD1	-	TRBV5-1	TRBJ1-1	CASSPSPTGSNTEAFF	TGCGCCAGCAGCCCCTCCCCGACAGGGTCGAACACTGAAGCTTTCTTT
-	many	TRBV20-1	TRBJ2-3	CSAREGRYTDTQYF	TGCAGTGCTAGAGAAGGCCGGTACACAGATACGCAGTATTTT
-	few	TRBV2	TRBJ1-2	CASSEATGTDGYTF	TGTGCCAGCAGTGAAGCGACAGGAACCGATGGCTACACCTTC
-	few	TRBV19	TRBJ1-1	CASKRRKAGDMNTEAFF	TGTGCCAGTAAGCGCAGGAAGGCAGGCGACATGAACACTGAAGCTTTCTTT
-	-	TRBV3-1	TRBJ1-5	CASSPDYTSPQHF	TGTGCCAGCAGCCCGGACTACACCTCGCCCCAGCATTTT
-	-	TRBV28	TRBJ1-6	CASRPTGTSSPLHF	TGTGCCAGCAGACCTACAGGGACAAGTTCACCCCTCCACTTT
-	-	TRBV6-6	TRBJ2-7	CASTNSGGYEQYF	TGTGCCAGCACTAATAGCGGAGGCTACGAGCAGTACTTC
-	-	TRBV7-3	TRBJ2-7	CASSVSGHSGSYEQYF	TGTGCCAGCAGCGTATCCGGACACAGCGGGTCCTACGAGCAGTACTTC
-	many	TRBV7-2	TRBJ1-5	CASSLSFPGINQPQHF	TGTGCCAGCAGCTTATCTTTCCCAGGGATCAATCAGCCCCAGCATTTT